This passage covers 15 T cell receptor beta chains from one sample sequenced in a study of cytomegalovirus exposure and HLA in healthy donors. Use of 60 Vbeta and 13 Jbeta primers characterized the PCR. Clones were sequenced by immunoSEQ multiplex PCR, and TCRdb holds only the in-frame ones, with some missing. The sample has 150,000 to 200,000 clones, under 75% seen once; the top ten hold approximately 7.1%. Sequenced: PBMCs. The receptors shown here come from a man aged 35-49 years in good health and CMV-seropositive.

The chain has TRBV5-1 and TRBJ1-4, with a tentative D call TRBD1 (6 bases). Trimming took off 4 bases at V and 6 bases at J, with 16 bases between the two ends. CDR1 SGHRS and CDR2 YFSETQ come from the germline V gene. CDR3 length: 15 residues. The CDR3 here is CASSIQGREDEKLFF. The CDR3 region has the DNA TGCGCCAGCAGCATCCAGGGGAGAGAGGATGAAAAACTGTTTTTT.

V and J are TRBV19 and TRBJ1-1; D uncertain. CDR1 and CDR2 from the germline V gene are LNHDA and SQIVND (reference sequence). Between the trimmed V and J ends, which lost 6 bases and 1 base, there was a span of 9 bases. This CDR3 contains 13 residues. CDR3 sequence reads: CASSNEGNTEAFF. The CDR3 bases are TGTGCCAGTAGCAATGAGGGGAACACTGAAGCTTTCTTT.

The chain combines TRBV5-1 with TRBJ2-3, with TRBD1 as a possible D gene (6 bases). Germline V gene data show CDR1 as SGHRS and CDR2 as YFSETQ. The CDR3 totals 15 residues. The ends were cut back, 4 bases at V and 4 bases at J, with 16 bases in the middle. CDR3: CASSPGASGADTQYF. The CDR3 coding sequence is TGCGCCAGCAGCCCAGGGGCTTCTGGGGCAGATACGCAGTATTTT.

In the case of this clone: Mismatch with germline at one junction end may stem from a read error. The V call is TRBV5-1, the J call TRBJ2-5; D possibly corresponds to TRBD1 (5 bases). The germline V gene encodes CDR1 SGHRS and CDR2 YFSETQ. The CDR3 covers 15 residues. The CDR3, as DNA: TGCGCCAGCAGCCAGGTGGGGCTTGCCCAAGTGACCCAGTACTTC. It yields the protein CASSQVGLAQVTQYF.

The V call is TRBV30, the J call TRBJ2-7; D not certain. Trimming shortened V by 2 bases and J by 7 bases, and 9 bases separated the two germline ends. The CDR3 consists of 11 residues. CDR1 and CDR2 from the germline V gene are GTSNPN and SVGIG (reference sequence). In nucleotides, the CDR3 is TGTGCCTGGAGTTTAAACTATGAGCAGTACTTC. Its protein product is CAWSLNYEQYF.

V usage is TRBV19 and J usage is TRBJ1-6; D uncertain. The germline CDR1 and CDR2 sequences are LNHDA and SQIVND (reference sequence). The CDR3 consists of 18 residues. V lost 5 bases to trimming and J lost 1 base, with 18 bases between them. The CDR3 DNA follows: TGTGCCAGTAGTTCTTCATATCCGGGGAAGTCCTATAATTCACCCCTCCACTTT. Protein product: CASSSSYPGKSYNSPLHF.

The chain is built from TRBV10-3 and TRBJ1-2; tentatively, D is TRBD1 (6 bases). CDR3 length: 13 amino acids. V was trimmed by 6 bases and J by 6 bases, leaving 14 bases between them. The germline V gene encodes CDR1 ENHRY and CDR2 SYGVKD. The CDR3 DNA reads as TGTGCCATCAGCCTTGGACAGATAGATGGCTACACCTTC. Encoded protein: CAISLGQIDGYTF.

This chain uses TRBV12-5 with TRBJ1-3; a possible D gene is TRBD1 (6 bases). There are 14 residues in the CDR3. Germline CDR1 reads LGHNT; CDR2 reads FRNRAP. Between the trimmed V and J ends, which lost 4 bases and 2 bases, there was a span of 9 bases. The CDR3 DNA reads as TGTGCTAGTGGTTCAGGGGATACTGGAAACACCATATATTTT. It yields the protein CASGSGDTGNTIYF.

There are a few counts of this clone. The CDR3 loop is CASSVTGNNSPLHF. CDR3 in DNA: TGTGCCAGCAGCGTGACAGGGAATAATTCACCCCTCCACTTT. The chain has TRBV9 and TRBJ1-6; 7 bases match TRBD1. The trim removed 2 bases at V and 5 bases at J, leaving 1 base unmatched. CDR3 length: 14 residues. Germline lookup yields CDR1 SGDLS and CDR2 YYNGEE.

This clone appeared a few times. The CDR3: CATTRDTYSNQPQHF. The CDR3 bases are TGTGCCACGACCCGGGACACCTATAGCAATCAGCCCCAGCATTTT. The chain has TRBV6-5 and TRBJ1-5; the D gene is possibly TRBD1 (6 bases). The CDR3 is 15 residues long. CDR1 is MNHEY and CDR2 is SVGAGI in the germline V gene. Trimming shortened V by 10 bases and J by 0 bases, and 16 bases separated the two germline ends.

The chain uses TRBV10-3 and TRBJ1-2, with 9 nucleotides matching TRBD1. Germline V gene sequence: CDR1 ENHRY, CDR2 SYGVKD. CDR3 length equals 15 residues. Unmatched junction bases numbered 13, after V lost 6 bases and J lost 8 bases. CDR3 in DNA: TGTGCCATCAGGAGGTCCCGGGACAGGGACGAAGGCTACACCTTC. This gives the protein CAIRRSRDRDEGYTF.

V and J are TRBV7-8 and TRBJ1-2; TRBD1 matches at 11 bases. V lost 5 bases to trimming and J lost 3 bases; unmatched junction nucleotides: 5. Germline V gene sequence: CDR1 SGHVS, CDR2 FQNEAQ. This CDR3 region has 15 residues. The DNA for the CDR3 is TGTGCCAGCAGCCCTAGGACAGGGGGCGACTATGGCTACACCTTC. As protein: CASSPRTGGDYGYTF.

The rearrangement uses TRBV7-6 and TRBJ2-3; 7 bases fit TRBD2. CDR3 length equals 14 residues. J lost 11 bases, V lost 3 bases, and 11 bases had no gene match. Germline CDR1 SGHVS, CDR2 FNYEAQ. CDR3 DNA: TGTGCCAGCAGCTTCGGCAGCCTCGGGGAGGGGCAGTATTTT. It encodes CASSFGSLGEGQYF.

This rearrangement joins TRBV4-3 to TRBJ2-7; TRBD1 agrees at 9 bases. The CDR3 extends over 16 amino acids. Germline CDR1 and CDR2: LGHNA and YSLEER. With V trimmed by 1 base and J by 0 bases, 4 bases remained unmatched. CDR3 sequence reads: CASSQVTGGFSYEQYF. CDR3 DNA: TGCGCCAGCAGCCAAGTTACAGGGGGCTTCTCCTACGAGCAGTACTTC.

This chain links TRBV10-3 with TRBJ1-2; maybe TRBD1 (5 bases). V lost 3 bases, J lost 8 bases, and 10 bases lay in between. Germline values: CDR1 ENHRY, CDR2 SYGVKD. This CDR3 spans 12 amino acids. The DNA for the CDR3 is TGTGCCATCAGTGAAGAAGGGGAAGGCTACACCTTC. Amino acids: CAISEEGEGYTF.